Reported below is one TCR beta chain. Its antigen remains unknown. The sample originates from a study of shared clonotypes between healthy human individuals. Findings and caveats of the study: Despite large depth, sorted-subset datasets appeared incompletely sequenced.

The V end was cut by 1 base, the J end by 6 bases, with 8 bases between. Per the germline V gene, CDR1 is KGHSH and CDR2 is LQKENI. The CDR3 extends over 13 amino acids. Naive CD8 cells were CD45RO-negative, positively selected for CCR7, excluding terminally differentiated effector memory CD45RA+ cells. Clones were read by immunoSEQ multiplex PCR, and TCRdb kept only the in-frame ones, dropping some. The table has some 2.1 million clones, roughly 94% seen once. The sequencing sample was made of naive CD8+ T cells sorted from blood. The receptor comes from a man between 18 and 35 years old in good health. The chain combines TRBV18 with TRBJ2-3; D is unclear. The CDR3 DNA is TGTGCCAGCTCACCACAGGATGGGGATACGCAGTATTTT. This codes for CASSPQDGDTQYF.